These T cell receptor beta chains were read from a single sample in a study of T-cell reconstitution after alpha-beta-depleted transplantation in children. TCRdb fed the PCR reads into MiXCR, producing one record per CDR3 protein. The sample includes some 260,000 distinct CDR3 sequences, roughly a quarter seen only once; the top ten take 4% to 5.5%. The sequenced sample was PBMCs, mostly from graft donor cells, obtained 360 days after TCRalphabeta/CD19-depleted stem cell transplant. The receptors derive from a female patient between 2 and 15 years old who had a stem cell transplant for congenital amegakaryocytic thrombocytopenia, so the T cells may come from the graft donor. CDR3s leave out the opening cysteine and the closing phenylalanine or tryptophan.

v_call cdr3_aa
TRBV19 ASSIEGEAF
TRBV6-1 ASWGHVYGYT
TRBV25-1 ASSELHSPPYQETQY
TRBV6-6 ASSYSEKLF
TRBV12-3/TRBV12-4 ASRQNLNTEAF
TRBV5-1 ASTLGASGSGTDTQY
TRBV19 ASSMGGQPQH
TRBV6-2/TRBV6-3 ASPGSGRRNEQF
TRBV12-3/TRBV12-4 ASSLVVSSYNEQF
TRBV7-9 ASSAGSGSSYEQY
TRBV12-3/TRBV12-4 ASSFHNEQF